A single sample gave rise to the 20 T cell receptor beta chains below, sequenced in a study of blood T cell repertoires in COVID-19. Sequencing used immunoSEQ multiplex PCR; TCRdb keeps in-frame clones, though not all of them. The sample has 350,000 to 400,000 clones; approximately 88% are singletons. The sample consisted of PBMCs or T cells enriched from blood (not recorded which). These receptors came from a woman in her twenties or thirties with acute COVID-19.

This clone occurred once. This chain connects TRBV5-8 to TRBJ1-4; D perhaps matches TRBD1 (6 bases). The length of the CDR3 is 15 residues. Trimming pared 6 bases from V and 7 bases from J, leaving 19 bases between. CDR1 is SGHTS and CDR2 is YDEGEE in the germline V gene. The chain's CDR3 is CASTPGGGGREKLFF. CDR3 bases: TGTGCCAGCACCCCTGGTGGGGGGGGGCGTGAAAAACTGTTTTTT. Together with reference TRBV5-8 and TRBJ1-4, the CDR3 gives the full variable domain: EAGVTQSPTHLIKTRGQQATLRCSPISGHTSVYWYQQALGLGLQFLLWYDEGEERNRGNFPPRFSGRQFPNYSSELNVNALELEDSALYLCASTPGGGGREKLFFGSGTQLSVL.

The gene calls are TRBV27 and TRBJ2-7; D may be TRBD1 (5 bases). CDR3 size: 15 residues. Trimming removed 1 base from V and 3 bases from J, with 13 bases in between. The germline V gene encodes CDR1 MNHEY and CDR2 SMNVEV (reference sequence). CDR3 nucleotides: TGTGCCAGCAGTTTATGGGGCAGGGATGACTACGAGCAGTACTTC. As protein: CASSLWGRDDYEQYF.

This clone was detected many times. V and J are TRBV11-2 and TRBJ1-2; 7 bases are a match to TRBD1. CDR1 and CDR2 (germline): SGHAT, FQNNGV. Germline trimming cut 5 bases from V and 7 bases from J; bases unmatched to any gene: 19. CDR3 length: 17 residues. The CDR3 loop is CASSDGLRQGGPFGYTF. As DNA, the CDR3 is TGTGCCAGCAGCGACGGACTGCGTCAGGGGGGACCTTTTGGCTACACCTTC.

The CDR3 here is CASSPGTGIETQYF. The CDR3 DNA sequence: TGTGCCAGCAGCCCCGGGACAGGGATAGAGACCCAGTACTTC. The chain recombines TRBV5-4 with TRBJ2-5, with TRBD1 matching 9 bases. After removal of 4 bases from V and 4 bases from J, the junction contained 5 bases not matched to a gene. The CDR3 totals 14 residues. Germline values: CDR1 SGHNT, CDR2 YYREEE (reference sequence).

The chain has TRBV19 and TRBJ2-2; possible D gene TRBD2, 6 bases. The CDR3 runs to 17 residues. Germline V gene data show CDR1 as LNHDA and CDR2 as SQIVND (reference sequence). Trimming stripped 1 base from V and 2 bases from J, with 14 bases between. The CDR3 sequence is CASSIVRDWLNTGELFF. In nucleotides, the CDR3 is TGTGCCAGTAGTATAGTCCGGGACTGGCTAAACACCGGGGAGCTGTTTTTT.

The rearrangement joins TRBV2 to TRBJ2-7, with TRBD1 as a possible D gene (6 bases). Germline lookup yields CDR1 SNHLY and CDR2 FYNNEI. The CDR3 sequence is 12 residues long. Trimming took 8 bases from V and 3 from J, leaving 11 bases between them. The CDR3, as DNA: TGTGCCAGCCTCAGAGGGGGCTACGAGCAGTACTTC. It translates to CASLRGGYEQYF. Using reference TRBV2 and TRBJ2-7 for the parts outside the CDR3, the full variable domain is EPEVTQTPSHQVTQMGQEVILRCVPISNHLYFYWYRQILGQKVEFLVSFYNNEISEKSEIFDDQFSVERPDGSNFTLKIRSTKLEDSAMYFCASLRGGYEQYFGPGTRLTVT.

V usage is TRBV10-2 and J usage is TRBJ1-5; unclear D gene. Germline values: CDR1 WSHSY, CDR2 SAAADI. V was cut by 2 bases and J by 5 bases, with 10 bases left in between. The length of the CDR3 is 14 residues. The CDR3 DNA reads TGCGCCAGCAGTGAGAACCCGACATATCAGCCCCAGCATTTT. It encodes CASSENPTYQPQHF.

This sequence joins TRBV7-3 and TRBJ2-2, with 9 bases that match TRBD1. The CDR3 loop spans 16 amino acids. Unmatched junction bases numbered 9, after V lost 5 bases and J lost 5 bases. Germline V gene sequence: CDR1 SGHTA, CDR2 FQGTGA. In DNA, the CDR3 is TGTGCCAGCAGCCAAACACAGGGGGCGCGGACCGGGGAGCTGTTTTTT. This translates into CASSQTQGARTGELFF.

The chain employs TRBV5-6 and TRBJ2-6; 7 nucleotides line up with TRBD1. The germline CDR1 and CDR2 sequences are SGHDT and YYEEEE. The CDR3 runs 15 residues. After removal of 2 bases from V and 2 bases from J, the junction contained 1 base not matched to a gene. CDR3 in amino acids: CASSFTGAGANVLTF. The CDR3 DNA is TGTGCCAGCAGCTTTACAGGGGCTGGGGCCAACGTCCTGACTTTC.

The CDR3 DNA reads as TGTGCCAGCAGAACTGGACAGGGTTCCTACGAGCAGTACTTC. Translating it yields CASRTGQGSYEQYF. The chain is built from TRBV6-5 and TRBJ2-7, with 8 bases fitting TRBD1. CDR1 and CDR2 from the germline V gene are MNHEY and SVGAGI. The V gene end was trimmed by 6 bases and the J gene end by 1 base; junction bases not matched to a gene: 5. CDR3 length: 14 residues.

The rearrangement uses TRBV7-3 and TRBJ2-7; 7 bases align to TRBD1. The CDR3 has 15 amino acids. V lost 5 bases to trimming and J lost 4 bases; unmatched junction nucleotides: 11. In germline, CDR1 is SGHTA, CDR2 FQGTGA. The CDR3 reads CASSHQQGPLYEQYF. DNA for the CDR3: TGTGCCAGCAGCCACCAACAGGGGCCCTTGTACGAGCAGTACTTC.

The rearrangement uses TRBV18 and TRBJ2-7; TRBD2 might be the D (6 bases). Trimming pared 6 bases from V and 0 bases from J, leaving 9 bases between. Per germline, CDR1 KGHSH and CDR2 LQKENI. This CDR3 is 13 amino acids long. CDR3 protein: CASSPGDSYEQYF. CDR3 nucleotide sequence: TGTGCCAGCTCGCCGGGGGACTCCTACGAGCAGTACTTC.

This clone showed up just once. The chain combines TRBV10-3 with TRBJ2-3; D uncertain. V lost 3 bases and J 7 bases, leaving 8 bases between the germline ends. The CDR3 has 12 amino acids. From germline, CDR1 is ENHRY and CDR2 SYGVKD. CDR3 loop: CAISEIAYTQYF. DNA of the CDR3: TGTGCCATCAGTGAAATAGCTTATACGCAGTATTTT.

The chain joins TRBV30 to TRBJ1-4; D is possibly TRBD1 (5 bases). The V end lost 3 bases, the J end lost 7 bases, and 18 bases lay between the germline ends. The germline V gene has CDR1 GTSNPN and CDR2 SVGIG (reference sequence). The CDR3 covers 15 residues. The DNA of the CDR3 is TGTGCCTGGAGGGGTGGGGGAGGATATAGTGAAAAACTGTTTTTT. It yields the protein CAWRGGGGYSEKLFF.

This clone was seen many times. The chain uses TRBV5-5 and TRBJ2-7; D is ambiguous. From germline, CDR1 is SGHKS and CDR2 YYEKEE (reference sequence). CDR3 size: 15 residues. The V and J ends lost 0 bases and 4 bases respectively, with 14 bases between them. The CDR3 reads CASSLAPRGVYEQYF. As DNA, the CDR3 is TGTGCCAGCAGCTTGGCGCCCAGAGGAGTGTACGAGCAGTACTTC.

The rearrangement uses TRBV29-1 and TRBJ2-2; D is ambiguous. The CDR3 covers 13 residues. Trimming removed 6 bases at V and 6 bases at J, with 14 bases between. Per germline, CDR1 SQVTM and CDR2 ANQGSEA. CDR3 sequence: CSVLLPSSGELFF. In DNA, the CDR3 is TGCAGCGTCCTCCTCCCTAGTTCCGGGGAGCTGTTTTTT.

The chain links TRBV5-1 to TRBJ2-6; 9 nucleotides match TRBD1. Germline CDR1 SGHRS, CDR2 YFSETQ. The V gene end was trimmed by 3 bases and the J gene end by 1 base; junction bases not matched to a gene: 8. This CDR3 has 18 amino acids. This CDR3 is CASSSSGTGLSGANVLTF. The CDR3 region has the DNA TGCGCCAGCAGCTCCTCCGGGACAGGGTTGTCTGGGGCCAACGTCCTGACTTTC.

The chain joins TRBV5-1 to TRBJ2-7; the D gene is possibly TRBD1 (5 bases). Trimming took 0 bases from V and 5 from J, leaving 9 bases between them. The V gene's germline CDR1 is SGHRS and CDR2 YFSETQ. This CDR3 contains 13 residues. The CDR3: CASSLVQGDEQYF. The CDR3 coding sequence is TGCGCCAGCAGCTTGGTCCAGGGCGACGAGCAGTACTTC.

The count of this clone is one. The chain carries TRBV11-2 and TRBJ2-2; D not certain. V lost 6 bases to trimming and J lost 9 bases, with 14 bases between them. Looked up from germline, CDR1 is SGHAT and CDR2 is FQNNGV. The CDR3 runs to 13 residues. The DNA of the CDR3 is TGTGCCAGCAGTCCATTGAGTTTTTGGGAGCTGTTTTTT. This sequence encodes CASSPLSFWELFF.

The genes are TRBV7-9 and TRBJ2-5; 8 nucleotides agree with TRBD1. CDR1 is SEHNR, CDR2 FQNEAQ, per germline (reference sequence). The V gene end was trimmed by 5 bases and the J gene end by 2 bases; junction bases not matched to a gene: 7. This CDR3 contains 15 residues. The CDR3 bases are TGTGCCAGCAGCCAAAGCGACAGGGGACAAGAGACCCAGTACTTC. It is translated as CASSQSDRGQETQYF.